This T cell receptor beta chain was recorded in a study of Graves' ophthalmopathy and Graves' hyperthyroidism. Broader study findings: Cross-validated, the 13-signature model showed 87.88%/81.08% sensitivity/specificity, and 80%/75% in the test set.

About this clonotype: Its antigen is currently unknown.

Using RNA transcripts, the TCR beta CDR3 regions were amplified. First-round RT-PCR relied on HTBI primers, and a second-round multiplex PCR came next. TCRdb used MiXCR to reprocess the multiplex PCR reads, holding one entry per CDR3 protein. The profile shows 150,000 to 200,000 distinct CDR3 sequences, roughly two fifths of them singletons. Reliance was placed on clinical symptoms, serum thyroxine, TRAb, thyroid ultrasound and orbital computed tomography for diagnosis. The material sequenced was peripheral blood. The sequence derives from a young man with Graves' ophthalmopathy.

The CDR3 coding sequence is TGTGCCAGCAGTTTTAAATCTAACTATGGCTACACCTTC. Protein sequence: CASSFKSNYGYTF. The rearrangement links TRBV6-5 to TRBJ1-2; D remains unclear. CDR1 and CDR2 from the germline V gene are MNHEY and SVGAGI. Trimming left V 4 bases short and J 0 bases short, with 6 bases between. The CDR3 covers 13 residues.